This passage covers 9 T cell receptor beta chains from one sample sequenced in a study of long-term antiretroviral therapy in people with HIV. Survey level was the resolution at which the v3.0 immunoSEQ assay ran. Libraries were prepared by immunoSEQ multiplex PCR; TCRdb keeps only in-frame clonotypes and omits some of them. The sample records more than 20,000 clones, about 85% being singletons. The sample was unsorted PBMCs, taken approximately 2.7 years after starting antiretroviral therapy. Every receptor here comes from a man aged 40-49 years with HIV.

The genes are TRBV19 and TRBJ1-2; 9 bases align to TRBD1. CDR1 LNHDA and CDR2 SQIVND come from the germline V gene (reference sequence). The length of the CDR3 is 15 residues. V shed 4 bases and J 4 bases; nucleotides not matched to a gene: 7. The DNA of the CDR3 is TGTGCCAGTAGTACCCGAACGGACAGGGGCTATGGCTACACCTTC. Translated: CASSTRTDRGYGYTF.

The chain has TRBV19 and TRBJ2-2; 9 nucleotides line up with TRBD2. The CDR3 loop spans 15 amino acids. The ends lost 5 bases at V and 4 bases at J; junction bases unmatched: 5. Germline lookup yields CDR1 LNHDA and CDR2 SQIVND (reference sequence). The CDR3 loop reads CASSFGGRATGELFF. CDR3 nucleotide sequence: TGTGCCAGTAGTTTCGGCGGGAGGGCCACCGGGGAGCTGTTTTTT.

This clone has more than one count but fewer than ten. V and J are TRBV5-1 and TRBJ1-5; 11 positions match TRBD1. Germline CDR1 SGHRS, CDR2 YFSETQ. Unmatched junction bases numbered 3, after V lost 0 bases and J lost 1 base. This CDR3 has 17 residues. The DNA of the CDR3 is TGCGCCAGCAGCTTGGAGGGACAGGGGGTGAGCAATCAGCCCCAGCATTTT. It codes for CASSLEGQGVSNQPQHF. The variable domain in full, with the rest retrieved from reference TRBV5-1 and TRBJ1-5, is KAGVTQTPRYLIKTRGQQVTLSCSPISGHRSVSWYQQTPGQGLQFLFEYFSETQRNKGNFPGRFSGRQFSNSRSEMNVSTLELGDSALYLCASSLEGQGVSNQPQHFGDGTRLSIL.

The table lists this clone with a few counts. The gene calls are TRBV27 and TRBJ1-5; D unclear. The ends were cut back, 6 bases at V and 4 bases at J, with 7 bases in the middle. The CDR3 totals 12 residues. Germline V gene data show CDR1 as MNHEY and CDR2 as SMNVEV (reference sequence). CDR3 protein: CASSLVNQPQHF. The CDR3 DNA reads TGTGCCAGCAGCCTGGTGAATCAGCCCCAGCATTTT.

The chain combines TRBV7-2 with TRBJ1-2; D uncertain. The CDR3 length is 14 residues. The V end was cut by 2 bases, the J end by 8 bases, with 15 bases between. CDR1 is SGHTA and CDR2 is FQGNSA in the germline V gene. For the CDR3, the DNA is TGTGCCAGCAGCTTAAATCGGCGGGCCGAAGGCTACACCTTC. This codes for CASSLNRRAEGYTF.

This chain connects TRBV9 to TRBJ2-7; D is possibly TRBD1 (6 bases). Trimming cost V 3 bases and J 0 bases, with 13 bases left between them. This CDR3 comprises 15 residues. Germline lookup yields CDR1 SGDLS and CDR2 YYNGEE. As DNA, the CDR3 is TGTGCCAGCAGCGGGACGGACAGATCCTCCTACGAGCAGTACTTC. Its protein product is CASSGTDRSSYEQYF.

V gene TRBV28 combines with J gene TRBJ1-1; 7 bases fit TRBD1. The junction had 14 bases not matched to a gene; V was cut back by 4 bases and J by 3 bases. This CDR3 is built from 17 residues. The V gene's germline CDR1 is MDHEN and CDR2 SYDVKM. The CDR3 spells CASSSWDRFPRDTEAFF. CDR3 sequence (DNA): TGTGCCAGCAGTTCCTGGGACAGATTTCCCCGGGACACTGAAGCTTTCTTT.

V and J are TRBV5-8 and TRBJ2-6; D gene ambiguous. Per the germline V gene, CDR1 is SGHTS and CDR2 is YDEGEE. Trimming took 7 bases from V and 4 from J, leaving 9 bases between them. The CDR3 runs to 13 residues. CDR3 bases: TGTGCCAGCTTAACCTCCGGGGCCAACGTCCTGACTTTC. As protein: CASLTSGANVLTF. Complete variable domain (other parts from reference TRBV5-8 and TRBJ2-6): EAGVTQSPTHLIKTRGQQATLRCSPISGHTSVYWYQQALGLGLQFLLWYDEGEERNRGNFPPRFSGRQFPNYSSELNVNALELEDSALYLCASLTSGANVLTFGAGSRLTVL.

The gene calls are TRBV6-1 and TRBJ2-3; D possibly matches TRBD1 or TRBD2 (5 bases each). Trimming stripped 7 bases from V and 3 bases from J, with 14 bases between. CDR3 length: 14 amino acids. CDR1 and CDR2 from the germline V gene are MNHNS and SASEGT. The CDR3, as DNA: TGTGCCAGCAAGCCCGGTGGGGGAACAGATACGCAGTATTTT. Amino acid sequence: CASKPGGGTDTQYF.